The 19 T cell receptor beta chains in this list originate from one sample, sequenced in a study of T cell changes during pregnancy in multiple sclerosis. The protocol was immunoSEQ multiplex PCR, while the TCRdb copy is restricted to in-frame clones and leaves out a portion. The data contain around 50,000 clones, approximately 91% of them singletons. Sample: CD4+ T cells from peripheral blood mononuclear cells, taken in the third trimester of pregnancy. These receptors came from a female donor with multiple sclerosis, enrolled in a pregnancy study.

V gene TRBV7-3 combines with J gene TRBJ2-7; the D gene is possibly TRBD1 (7 bases). The CDR3 has 14 amino acids. Looked up from germline, CDR1 is SGHTA and CDR2 is FQGTGA. The V end lost 5 bases, the J end lost 6 bases, and 17 bases lay between the germline ends. The CDR3 DNA reads TGTGCCAGCAGCCTTAAACCAGGGGGGAGCGAGCAGTACTTC. Translation gives CASSLKPGGSEQYF.

The chain is built from TRBV9 and TRBJ2-2; TRBD2 aligns across 11 bases. This CDR3 region has 15 residues. Germline trimming cut 2 bases from V and 7 bases from J; bases unmatched to any gene: 4. Per germline, CDR1 SGDLS and CDR2 YYNGEE. The CDR3 bases are TGTGCCAGCAGCGTTGGGGGACTAGCGGTCGGGGAGCTGTTTTTT. This gives the protein CASSVGGLAVGELFF.

This chain uses TRBV6-5 with TRBJ2-5, with a tentative D call TRBD2 (6 bases). V was cut by 0 bases and J by 1 base, with 9 bases left in between. Germline CDR1 is MNHEY and CDR2 is SVGAGI. This CDR3 is built from 15 residues. The DNA for the CDR3 is TGTGCCAGCAGTTACTCGGGGACTCTCCAAGAGACCCAGTACTTC. Protein product: CASSYSGTLQETQYF.

The count of this clone is one. V usage is TRBV5-1 and J usage is TRBJ1-6, with 8 bases aligning to TRBD1. The length of the CDR3 is 14 residues. Germline trimming cut 4 bases from V and 5 bases from J; bases unmatched to any gene: 2. Germline CDR1 and CDR2: SGHRS and YFSETQ. CDR3 sequence: CASSEGQDNSPLHF. As DNA, the CDR3 is TGCGCCAGCAGCGAGGGACAGGATAATTCACCCCTCCACTTT.

V is TRBV15 and J is TRBJ1-1, with TRBD1 matching 11 bases. J lost 5 bases, V lost 4 bases, and 3 bases had no gene match. Germline-derived CDR1 and CDR2 are LNHNV and YYDKDF (reference sequence). The CDR3 has 14 amino acids. The CDR3, as DNA: TGTGCCACCAGCACTGGACAGGGGGCGACTGAAGCTTTCTTT. The encoded protein is CATSTGQGATEAFF.

This chain joins TRBV11-2 and TRBJ1-5; D uncertain. Germline values: CDR1 SGHAT, CDR2 FQNNGV. V lost 0 bases and J lost 11, with 17 bases in between. This CDR3 has 15 amino acids. CDR3 nucleotides: TGTGCCAGCAGCTTAGATTCTACAGCTTCAATTGCCCAGCATTTT. Its protein product is CASSLDSTASIAQHF. Full variable domain (missing parts from reference TRBV11-2 and TRBJ1-5): EAGVAQSPRYKIIEKRQSVAFWCNPISGHATLYWYQQILGQGPKLLIQFQNNGVVDDSQLPKDRFSAERLKGVDSTLKIQPAKLEDSAVYLCASSLDSTASIAQHFGDGTRLSIL.

The V call is TRBV7-9, the J call TRBJ1-1; 8 positions match TRBD1. V trimming: 8 bases; J trimming: 12 bases; junction bases outside the gene matches: 11. The CDR3 extends over 12 amino acids. Germline V gene data show CDR1 as SEHNR and CDR2 as FQNEAQ (reference sequence). CDR3 DNA sequence: TGTGCCAGCGGGGGGGGGACAGGATCGACTTTCTTT. Protein sequence: CASGGGTGSTFF.

The chain combines TRBV6-1 with TRBJ2-1; 9 bases fit TRBD2. Germline V gene data show CDR1 as MNHNS and CDR2 as SASEGT. After removal of 8 bases from V and 10 bases from J, the junction contained 9 bases not matched to a gene. The CDR3 spans 13 residues. The CDR3 DNA sequence: TGTGCCAGCGGTCTAGCGGGGCCCGGGGAGCAGTTCTTC. Its translation is CASGLAGPGEQFF.

Of note for this clone: One junction end does not reproduce the germline sequence, and a read error may be involved. The chain uses TRBV7-7 and TRBJ2-1, with 7 positions matching TRBD2. This CDR3 is 15 amino acids long. Germline CDR1 is SSHAT and CDR2 is FNYEAQ (reference sequence). The CDR3 coding sequence is TGTGCTAGCAGGCCGATAACTAGCGTTTATAATGAGCAGTTCTTC. It yields the protein CASRPITSVYNEQFF.

This rearrangement joins TRBV10-2 to TRBJ2-7; maybe TRBD2 (6 bases). Trimming removed 6 bases at V and 10 bases at J, with 22 bases between. The length of the CDR3 is 14 residues. CDR1 and CDR2 (germline): WSHSY, SAAADI. The CDR3 coding sequence is TGCGCCAGCAGAGGCCGCGGACTACCTACGAAACAGTACTTC. As protein: CASRGRGLPTKQYF.

The V call is TRBV6-5, the J call TRBJ1-1; possibly TRBD1 for D (5 bases). This CDR3 has 14 amino acids. From germline, CDR1 is MNHEY and CDR2 SVGAGI. Deletions cut 0 bases from V and 5 bases from J, with 10 bases between. In DNA form, the CDR3 reads TGTGCCAGCAGTTACTCGCCAGGGCAGACTGAAGCTTTCTTT. It encodes CASSYSPGQTEAFF.

This sequence joins TRBV5-1 and TRBJ1-2; 8 bases are shared with TRBD1. This CDR3 region has 13 residues. After removal of 4 bases from V and 8 bases from J, the junction contained 7 bases not matched to a gene. Germline CDR1 and CDR2: SGHRS and YFSETQ. This chain's CDR3 is CASSEAQGEGYTF. The CDR3 coding sequence is TGCGCCAGCAGCGAGGCACAGGGGGAAGGCTACACCTTC.

The V call is TRBV5-1, the J call TRBJ2-5; D gene uncertain. The germline CDR1 and CDR2 sequences are SGHRS and YFSETQ. V was clipped by 0 bases and J by 5 bases, with 8 bases between them. This CDR3 is 13 amino acids long. As DNA, the CDR3 is TGCGCCAGCAGCTTGGGACCCAGGGAGACCCAGTACTTC. This gives the protein CASSLGPRETQYF.

The V call is TRBV27, the J call TRBJ2-1; 7 nucleotides match TRBD2. V was clipped by 2 bases and J by 0 bases; unmatched bases: 4. Per germline, CDR1 MNHEY and CDR2 SMNVEV (reference sequence). This CDR3 spans 16 amino acids. CDR3 sequence reads: CASSLTRGVSYNEQFF. CDR3 nucleotides: TGTGCCAGCAGTTTAACCCGGGGGGTCTCCTACAATGAGCAGTTCTTC.

The CDR3 spells CAWRGSGQRHYEQYF. In DNA, the CDR3 is TGTGCCTGGAGGGGCTCCGGACAGAGACACTACGAGCAGTACTTC. This chain joins TRBV30 and TRBJ2-7; D possibly corresponds to TRBD1 (6 bases). Germline lookup yields CDR1 GTSNPN and CDR2 SVGIG (reference sequence). The CDR3 has 15 amino acids. V lost 3 bases to trimming and J lost 3 bases, with 18 bases between them.

This clone has a single count. This sequence joins TRBV6-1 and TRBJ1-3, with 9 bases that match TRBD1. This CDR3 has 14 residues. V lost 3 bases, J lost 4 bases, and 1 base stayed unmatched. Germline CDR1 reads MNHNS; CDR2 reads SASEGT. The CDR3 sequence: CASSDGTGGNTIYF. In nucleotides, the CDR3 is TGTGCCAGCAGTGATGGGACAGGGGGAAACACCATATATTTT.

The chain uses TRBV29-1 and TRBJ1-2; the D gene is possibly TRBD1 (6 bases). The germline V gene has CDR1 SQVTM and CDR2 ANQGSEA. The germline V and J ends were trimmed by 3 bases and 6 bases, with 23 bases remaining between them. The CDR3 is 16 residues long. The CDR3 loop is CSVEGRLRKGGNGYTF. DNA of the CDR3: TGCAGCGTTGAGGGACGGCTTAGAAAAGGGGGAAATGGCTACACCTTC.

This sequence joins TRBV4-1 and TRBJ2-7, with 8 positions matching TRBD1. This CDR3 region has 15 residues. Per germline, CDR1 MGHRA and CDR2 YSYEKL. V dropped 4 bases and J dropped 2; count of bases not matched to a gene: 7. CDR3 amino acids: CASSPVQGAPYEQYF. The CDR3 DNA reads TGCGCCAGCAGCCCCGTGCAGGGGGCACCCTACGAGCAGTACTTC.

This chain's CDR3 is CASSLNTGMSGELFF. The CDR3 region has the DNA TGCGCCAGCAGCTTGAATACAGGGATGAGCGGGGAGCTGTTTTTT. This chain connects TRBV5-1 to TRBJ2-2, with a weak D call TRBD1 (6 bases). Per the germline V gene, CDR1 is SGHRS and CDR2 is YFSETQ. The ends were cut back, 1 base at V and 7 bases at J, with 14 bases in the middle. This CDR3 has 15 residues.